Listed below are T cell receptor beta chains from one sample, sequenced in a study of shared clonotypes between healthy human individuals. Profiled with immunoSEQ multiplex PCR; TCRdb holds only in-frame clones, not every one. The sample has approximately 1,000,000 clones; more than 75% are singletons. Material: memory CD4+ T cells from PBMCs. Source of these receptors: a man younger than 35 in good health. Some clones in this sample may be carry-over from other donors' samples. Both conserved end residues are trimmed from each CDR3. Fields, in order: V gene, J gene, CDR3 protein.

TRBV5-1	TRBJ2-7	ASSLAATMSYEQY
TRBV6-5	TRBJ1-2	ASSYSNQGGYGYT
TRBV2	TRBJ2-7	ASSPTGTGQPLGY
TRBV23-1	TRBJ2-7	ASSQSRPVYEQY
TRBV30	TRBJ1-2	AWSVLRLGDYYGYT
TRBV5-6	TRBJ1-1	ASSLVGVVTEAF
TRBV30	TRBJ1-5	AWELHGGNQPQH
TRBV19	TRBJ2-5	ASSIAGSGTQY
TRBV30	TRBJ1-1	AWSSPGLMNTEAF
TRBV4-1	TRBJ1-1	ASSQEQRTGGGPEAF
TRBV25-1	TRBJ1-1	ASQTQGATEAF
TRBV25-1	TRBJ1-2	ASSELGAVYGYT
TRBV27	TRBJ2-3	ASSRRDSPTRTDTQY
TRBV10-3	TRBJ2-3	ASGDSEETDTQY
TRBV5-1	TRBJ2-6	ASSPGGKAGANVLT
TRBV7-2	TRBJ2-7	ASSSLRQGPYEQY